This entry concerns a single T cell receptor (beta chain). Original data processing: Amplification from reference gene primers served as the basis for estimated nucleated cell counts. Assay used: immunoSEQ multiplex PCR; TCRdb lists only in-frame clones, some missing. V and J calls plus clone size are reproduced from that table; the DNA served to infer D and trimming. The sample includes about 80,000 clones, about four fifths seen only once; the top ten take around a third. The sample originates from a study of blood T cell repertoires in COVID-19. Study details: Sites across the United States, Italy and Spain contributed samples from acute and convalescent COVID-19. PBMCs, B-cell-depleted T cells, or T cells were the source of the cDNA or gDNA that made up the material.

The receptor was derived from a woman aged 70 to 79 with acute or convalescent COVID-19. The specimen sequenced was peripheral blood.

In DNA form, the CDR3 reads TGCGCCAGCAGCTTGGCGCCGGGACAGGGGGCCTACGAGCAGTACTTC. It encodes CASSLAPGQGAYEQYF. The V call is TRBV5-1, the J call TRBJ2-7; TRBD1 agrees at 11 bases. V lost 0 bases to trimming and J lost 2 bases; unmatched junction nucleotides: 4. CDR3 length: 16 residues. Germline V lookup: CDR1 SGHRS, CDR2 YFSETQ.